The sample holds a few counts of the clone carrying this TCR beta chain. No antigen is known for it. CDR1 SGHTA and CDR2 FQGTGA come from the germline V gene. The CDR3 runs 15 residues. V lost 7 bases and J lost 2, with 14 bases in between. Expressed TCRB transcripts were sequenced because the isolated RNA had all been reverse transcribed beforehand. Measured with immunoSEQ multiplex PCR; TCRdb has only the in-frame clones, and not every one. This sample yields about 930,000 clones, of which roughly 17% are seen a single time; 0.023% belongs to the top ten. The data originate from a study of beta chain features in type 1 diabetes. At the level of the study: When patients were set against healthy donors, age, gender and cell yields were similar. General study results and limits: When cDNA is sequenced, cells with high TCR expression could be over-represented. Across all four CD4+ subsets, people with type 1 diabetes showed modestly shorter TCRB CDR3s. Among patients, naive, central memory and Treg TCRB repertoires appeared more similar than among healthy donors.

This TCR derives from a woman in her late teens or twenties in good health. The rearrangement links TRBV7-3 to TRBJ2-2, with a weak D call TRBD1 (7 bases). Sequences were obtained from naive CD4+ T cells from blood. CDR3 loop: CASTRQGLNTGELFF. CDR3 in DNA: TGTGCCAGCACCAGACAGGGACTTAACACCGGGGAGCTGTTTTTT.